One sample yielded the 7 T cell receptor beta chains listed below, sequenced in a study of regulatory and conventional T cells in breast cancer. A single record per CDR3 protein comes from TCRdb applying MiXCR to the PCR reads. The profile covers about 1,300 distinct CDR3 sequences, with about 80% appearing a single time and about 4.5% taken by the ten largest. The specimen was regulatory T cells from blood. The receptors derive from a male donor in good health.

V gene TRBV20-1 combines with J gene TRBJ1-5; D is ambiguous. Germline assignment: CDR1 DFQATT and CDR2 SNEGSKA (reference sequence). The CDR3 is 14 residues long. V was shortened by 3 bases and J by 4 bases, with 13 bases between the two germline ends. CDR3 coding DNA: TGCAGTGCTAGGTTCATGTCGGCTAATCAGCCCCAGCATTTT. Translating it yields CSARFMSANQPQHF.

The gene calls are TRBV18 and TRBJ1-1; the D gene is possibly TRBD1 (5 bases). From germline, CDR1 is KGHSH and CDR2 LQKENI. V lost 3 bases and J 0 bases, leaving 8 bases between the germline ends. The CDR3 runs to 14 residues. Here the CDR3 DNA reads TGTGCCAGCTCACCTGACAGCATGAACACTGAAGCTTTCTTT. This sequence encodes CASSPDSMNTEAFF.

V gene TRBV18 combines with J gene TRBJ1-5, with D possibly being TRBD1 (5 bases). The V gene's germline CDR1 is KGHSH and CDR2 LQKENI. Trimming took 3 bases from V and 5 from J, leaving 17 bases between them. The CDR3 length is 16 residues. The CDR3 nucleotides read TGTGCCAGCTCACCGCCCACGGGACCGTCTTATCAGCCCCAGCATTTT. Its protein product is CASSPPTGPSYQPQHF.

V gene TRBV20-1 combines with J gene TRBJ1-3, with TRBD1 matching over 9 bases. Germline CDR1 and CDR2: DFQATT and SNEGSKA (reference sequence). The CDR3 covers 14 residues. The trim removed 1 base at V and 14 bases at J, leaving 12 bases unmatched. CDR3: CSARVAVGQGRVYF. The CDR3 bases are TGCAGTGCTAGAGTCGCGGTGGGACAGGGACGTGTATATTTT.

The rearrangement links TRBV12-3 or TRBV12-4 to TRBJ1-5; D not certain. Trimming left V 7 bases short and J 0 bases short, with 10 bases between. The CDR3 contains 14 residues. The CDR3, as DNA: TGTGCCAGCACCGATTACGGTAGCAATCAGCCCCAGCATTTT. Protein: CASTDYGSNQPQHF.

The rearrangement joins TRBV5-1 to TRBJ2-5, with 7 nucleotides matching TRBD1. V trimming: 3 bases; J trimming: 1 base; junction bases outside the gene matches: 0. There are 13 residues in the CDR3. Germline V CDR1 and CDR2: SGHRS, YFSETQ. The CDR3 sequence: CASSWTGQETQYF. Written as DNA, the CDR3 is TGCGCCAGCAGCTGGACAGGCCAAGAGACCCAGTACTTC.

The chain carries TRBV19 and TRBJ1-5, with a tentative D call TRBD1 (5 bases). Trimming left V 2 bases short and J 0 bases short, with 8 bases between. The CDR3 is 15 residues long. Germline-derived CDR1 and CDR2 are LNHDA and SQIVND (reference sequence). The chain's CDR3 is CASSITGGSNQPQHF. Written as DNA, the CDR3 is TGTGCCAGTAGTATAACAGGAGGTAGCAATCAGCCCCAGCATTTT.